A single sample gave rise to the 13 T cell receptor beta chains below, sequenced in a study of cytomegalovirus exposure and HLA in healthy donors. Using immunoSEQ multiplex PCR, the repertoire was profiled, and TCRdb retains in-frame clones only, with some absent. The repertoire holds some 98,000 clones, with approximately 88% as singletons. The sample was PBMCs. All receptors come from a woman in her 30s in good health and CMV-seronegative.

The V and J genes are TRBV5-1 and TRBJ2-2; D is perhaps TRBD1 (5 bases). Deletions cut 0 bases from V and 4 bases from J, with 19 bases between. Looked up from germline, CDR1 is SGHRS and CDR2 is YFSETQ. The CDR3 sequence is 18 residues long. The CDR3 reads CASSLAGLEQARTGELFF. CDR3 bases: TGCGCCAGCAGCTTGGCCGGTTTAGAACAGGCGCGCACCGGGGAGCTGTTTTTT.

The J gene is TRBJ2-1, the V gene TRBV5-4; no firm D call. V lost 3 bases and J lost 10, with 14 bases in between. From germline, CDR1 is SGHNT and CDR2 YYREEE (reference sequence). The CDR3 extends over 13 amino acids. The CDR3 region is CASSSTRSVEQFF. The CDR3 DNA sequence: TGTGCCAGCAGCTCGACGAGGTCGGTCGAGCAGTTCTTC.

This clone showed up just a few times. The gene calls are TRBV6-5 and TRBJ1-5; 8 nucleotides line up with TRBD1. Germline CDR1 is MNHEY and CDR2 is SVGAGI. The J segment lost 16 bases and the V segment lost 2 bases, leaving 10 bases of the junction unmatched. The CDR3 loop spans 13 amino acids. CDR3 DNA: TGTGCCAGCAGTTACACAAGACAGGGGCCGGATCATTTT. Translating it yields CASSYTRQGPDHF.

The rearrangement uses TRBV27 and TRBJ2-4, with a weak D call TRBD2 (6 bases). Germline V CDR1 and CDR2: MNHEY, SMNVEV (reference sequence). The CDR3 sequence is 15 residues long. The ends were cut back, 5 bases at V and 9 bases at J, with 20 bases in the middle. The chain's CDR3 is CASSPSSDYWGIQYF. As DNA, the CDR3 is TGTGCCAGCAGTCCGTCGTCGGACTACTGGGGCATTCAGTACTTC.

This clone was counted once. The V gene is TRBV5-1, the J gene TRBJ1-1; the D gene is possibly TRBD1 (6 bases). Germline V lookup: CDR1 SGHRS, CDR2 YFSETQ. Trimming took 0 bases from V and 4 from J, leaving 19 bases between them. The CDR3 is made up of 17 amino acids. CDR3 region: CASSLVIQGHWVTEAFF. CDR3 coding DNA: TGCGCCAGCAGCTTGGTTATACAGGGCCACTGGGTCACTGAAGCTTTCTTT.

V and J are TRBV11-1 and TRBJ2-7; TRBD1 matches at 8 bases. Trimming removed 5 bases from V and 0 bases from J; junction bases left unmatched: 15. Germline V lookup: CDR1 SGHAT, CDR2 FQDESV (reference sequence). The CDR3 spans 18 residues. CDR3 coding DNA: TGTGCCAGCAGCCGTACTCAACACAGGGGGGTGAGCTCCTACGAGCAGTACTTC. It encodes CASSRTQHRGVSSYEQYF.

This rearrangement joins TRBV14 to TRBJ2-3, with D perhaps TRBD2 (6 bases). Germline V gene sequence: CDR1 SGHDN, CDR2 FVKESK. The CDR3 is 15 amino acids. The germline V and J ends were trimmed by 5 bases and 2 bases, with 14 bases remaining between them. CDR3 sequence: CASSSRAGLTDTQYF. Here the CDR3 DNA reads TGTGCCAGCAGCTCTAGAGCGGGCCTCACAGATACGCAGTATTTT.

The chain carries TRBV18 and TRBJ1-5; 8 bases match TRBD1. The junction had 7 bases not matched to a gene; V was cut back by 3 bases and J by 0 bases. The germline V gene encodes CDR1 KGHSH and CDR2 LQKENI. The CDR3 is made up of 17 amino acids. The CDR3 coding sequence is TGTGCCAGCTCACCTGAGGACAGGGTTTATAGCAATCAGCCCCAGCATTTT. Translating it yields CASSPEDRVYSNQPQHF.

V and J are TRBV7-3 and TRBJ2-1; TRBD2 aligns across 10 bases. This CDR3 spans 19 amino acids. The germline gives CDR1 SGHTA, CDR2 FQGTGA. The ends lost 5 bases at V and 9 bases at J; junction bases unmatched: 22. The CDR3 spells CASSTPRERAGGPVREQFF. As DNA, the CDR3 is TGTGCCAGCAGCACACCGCGCGAACGAGCGGGAGGGCCGGTTCGTGAGCAGTTCTTC.

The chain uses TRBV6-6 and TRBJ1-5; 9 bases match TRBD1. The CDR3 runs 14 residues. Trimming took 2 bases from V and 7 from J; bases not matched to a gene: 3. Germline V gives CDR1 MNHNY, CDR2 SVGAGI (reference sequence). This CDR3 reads CASSYRTGAQPQHF. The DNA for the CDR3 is TGTGCCAGCAGTTACAGGACAGGGGCACAGCCCCAGCATTTT.

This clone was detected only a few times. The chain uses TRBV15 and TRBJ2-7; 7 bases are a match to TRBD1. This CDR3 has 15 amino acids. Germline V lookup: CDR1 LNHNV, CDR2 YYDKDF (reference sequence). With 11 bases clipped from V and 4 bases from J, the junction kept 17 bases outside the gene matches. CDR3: CAVPPAGTVEYEQYF. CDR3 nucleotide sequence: TGTGCCGTACCGCCCGCAGGGACAGTGGAATACGAGCAGTACTTC.

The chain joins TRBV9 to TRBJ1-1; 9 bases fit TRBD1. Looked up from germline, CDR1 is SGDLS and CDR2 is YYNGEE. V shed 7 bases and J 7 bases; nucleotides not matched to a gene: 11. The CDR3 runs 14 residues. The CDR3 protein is CASGGQGLLNEAFF. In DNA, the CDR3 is TGTGCCAGCGGCGGACAGGGGTTATTAAATGAAGCTTTCTTT.

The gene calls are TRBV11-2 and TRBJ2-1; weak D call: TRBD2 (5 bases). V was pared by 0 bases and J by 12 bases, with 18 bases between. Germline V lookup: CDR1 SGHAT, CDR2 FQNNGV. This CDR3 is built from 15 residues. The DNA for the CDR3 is TGTGCCAGCAGCTTAGAATTTTTGGCGGGTTCTAGGCAGTTCTTC. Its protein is CASSLEFLAGSRQFF.